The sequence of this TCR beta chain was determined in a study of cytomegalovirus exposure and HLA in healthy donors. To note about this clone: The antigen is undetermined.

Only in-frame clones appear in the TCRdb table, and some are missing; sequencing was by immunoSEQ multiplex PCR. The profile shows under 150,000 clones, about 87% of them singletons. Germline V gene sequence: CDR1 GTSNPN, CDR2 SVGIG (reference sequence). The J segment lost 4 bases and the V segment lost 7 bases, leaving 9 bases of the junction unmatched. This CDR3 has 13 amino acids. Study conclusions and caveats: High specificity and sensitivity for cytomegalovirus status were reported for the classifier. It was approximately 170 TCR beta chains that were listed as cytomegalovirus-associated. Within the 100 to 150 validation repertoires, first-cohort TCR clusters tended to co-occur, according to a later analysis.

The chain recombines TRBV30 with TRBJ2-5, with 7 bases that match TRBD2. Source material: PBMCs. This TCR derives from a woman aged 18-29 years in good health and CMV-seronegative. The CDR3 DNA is TGTGCCTACGGGGGGACCAACGGAGAGACCCAGTACTTC. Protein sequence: CAYGGTNGETQYF.